This entry concerns a single TCR beta chain. Its antigen remains unknown. The sample originates from a study of post-analysis software for immune sequencing data. In the study overall: Patients had relapsing-remitting, secondary progressive or progressive-relapsing multiple sclerosis; some lacked subtype.

TCR beta cDNA libraries had unique molecular identifiers. TCRdb processed the PCR reads anew with MiXCR; each CDR3 protein has one entry. Among fewer than 850,000 distinct CDR3 sequences listed, 35% to 55% were seen once. This CDR3 contains 11 residues. Between the trimmed V and J ends, which lost 2 bases and 8 bases, there was a span of 4 bases. Per germline, CDR1 MNHNY and CDR2 SVGAGI (reference sequence). Notes on the study in general: In multiple sclerosis, normalized Chao1 diversity was significantly below that of controls. Controls had lower frequencies than patients of 4 or 5 TRBV segments, which included TRBV5-6, TRBV5-1 and TRBV20-1.

V and J are TRBV6-6 and TRBJ2-1; no reliable D call. Sequencing input: blood. The source of this sequence is a girl aged 10 to 17 with multiple sclerosis. The CDR3 nucleotides are TGTGCCAGCAGTTACGTCGATGAGCAGTTCTTC. Translation gives CASSYVDEQFF.